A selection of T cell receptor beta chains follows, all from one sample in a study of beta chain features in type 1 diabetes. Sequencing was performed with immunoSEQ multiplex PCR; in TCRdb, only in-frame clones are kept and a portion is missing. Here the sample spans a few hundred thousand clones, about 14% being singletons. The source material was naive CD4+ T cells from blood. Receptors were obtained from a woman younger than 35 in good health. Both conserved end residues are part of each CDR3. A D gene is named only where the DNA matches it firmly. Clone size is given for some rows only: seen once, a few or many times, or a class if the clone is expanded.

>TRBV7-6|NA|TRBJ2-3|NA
TGTGCCAGCAGCTTGGGCGGGTCCCGCACAGATACGCAGTATTTT
CASSLGGSRTDTQYF
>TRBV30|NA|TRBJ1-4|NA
TGTGCCTGGAGTGTTGGGGGACTTTTGGAGAAACTGTTTTTT
CAWSVGGLLEKLFF
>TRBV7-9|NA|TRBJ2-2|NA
TGTGCCAGCAGCTTAGAACTAATCGGGGAGCTGTTTTTT
CASSLELIGELFF
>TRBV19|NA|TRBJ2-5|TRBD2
TGTGCCAGTAGTATCGGGGGAACTAGCGCCGCGGAGACCCAGTACTTC
CASSIGGTSAAETQYF
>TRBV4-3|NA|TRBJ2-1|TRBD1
TGCGCCAGCGGGCACATGCCCGGGACAGGGTTTACGAATGAGCAGTTCTTC
CASGHMPGTGFTNEQFF
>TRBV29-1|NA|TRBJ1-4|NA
TGCAGCGTTAACAGAAATGAAAAACTGTTTTTT
CSVNRNEKLFF
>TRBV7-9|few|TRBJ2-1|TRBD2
TGTGCCAGCAGCTTAGCGCGAGGACTAGCGGGATTTGATGAGCAGTTCTTC
CASSLARGLAGFDEQFF
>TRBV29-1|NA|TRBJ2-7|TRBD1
TGCAGCGTGGGGGGACAGGGGGTCTACGAGCAGTACTTC
CSVGGQGVYEQYF
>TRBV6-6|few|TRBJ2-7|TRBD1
TGTGCCAGCAGTTACCCGAAGACAGGGTCCTACGAGCAGTACTTC
CASSYPKTGSYEQYF
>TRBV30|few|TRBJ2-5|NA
TGTGCCTGGGCGGCCCGGTTGGTGGAGACCCAGTACTTC
CAWAARLVETQYF
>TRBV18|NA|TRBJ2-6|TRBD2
TGTGCCAGCTCACCGGGACTAGCGGTCTCTGGGGCCAACGTCCTGACTTTC
CASSPGLAVSGANVLTF
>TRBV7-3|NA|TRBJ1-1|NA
TGTGCCAGCAGCCCCGGGGGGGCAAGAGTGAACACTGAAGCTTTCTTT
CASSPGGARVNTEAFF
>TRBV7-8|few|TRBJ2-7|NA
TGTGCCAGCAGCCCCGCAGTCTCAGTCGAGCAGTACTTC
CASSPAVSVEQYF
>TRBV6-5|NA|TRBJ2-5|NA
TGTGCCAGCAGGAACAGGGTTGAGACCCAGTACTTC
CASRNRVETQYF
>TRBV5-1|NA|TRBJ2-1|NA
TGCGCCAGCAGCTTGTCTCTTACTACAAGCTCCTACAATGAGCAGTTCTTC
CASSLSLTTSSYNEQFF
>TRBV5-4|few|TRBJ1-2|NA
TGTGCCAGCAGCCCGGGTCCTTATCGCTACACCTTC
CASSPGPYRYTF
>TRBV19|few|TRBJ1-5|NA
TGTGCCAGTAGTGGCCACAGGGCCGGCCTTAATCAGCCCCAGCATTTT
CASSGHRAGLNQPQHF
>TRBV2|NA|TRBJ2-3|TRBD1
TGTGCCAGGACAGGGAGCCTGACGCAGTATTTT
CARTGSLTQYF
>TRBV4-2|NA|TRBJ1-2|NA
TGTGCCAGCAGTACAGATGGGGGGTATGGCTACACCTTC
CASSTDGGYGYTF
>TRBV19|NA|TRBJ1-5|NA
TGTGCCAGTAGTATAGAACCCGGAGGCAATCAGCCCCAGCATTTT
CASSIEPGGNQPQHF